Included here is one TCR beta chain sequence, with context. The data belong to a study of T cell changes during pregnancy in multiple sclerosis. Sequencing used immunoSEQ multiplex PCR; TCRdb keeps in-frame clones, though not all of them. The sample lists some 70,000 clones, approximately 92% occurring once. Germline V gene lookup returns CDR1 LNHNV and CDR2 YYDKDF (reference sequence). CDR3 length: 17 residues. Trimming cost V 0 bases and J 0 bases, with 14 bases left between them. The chain is built from TRBV15 and TRBJ1-2, with D perhaps TRBD1 (5 bases). The material sequenced was CD8+ T cells from peripheral blood mononuclear cells, taken in the third trimester of pregnancy. This receptor was obtained from a female donor in good health, enrolled as a control in a pregnancy study. The CDR3 loop reads CATSRDRQTSTNYGYTF. Written as DNA, the CDR3 is TGTGCCACCAGCAGAGACAGACAGACCTCCACTAACTATGGCTACACCTTC.